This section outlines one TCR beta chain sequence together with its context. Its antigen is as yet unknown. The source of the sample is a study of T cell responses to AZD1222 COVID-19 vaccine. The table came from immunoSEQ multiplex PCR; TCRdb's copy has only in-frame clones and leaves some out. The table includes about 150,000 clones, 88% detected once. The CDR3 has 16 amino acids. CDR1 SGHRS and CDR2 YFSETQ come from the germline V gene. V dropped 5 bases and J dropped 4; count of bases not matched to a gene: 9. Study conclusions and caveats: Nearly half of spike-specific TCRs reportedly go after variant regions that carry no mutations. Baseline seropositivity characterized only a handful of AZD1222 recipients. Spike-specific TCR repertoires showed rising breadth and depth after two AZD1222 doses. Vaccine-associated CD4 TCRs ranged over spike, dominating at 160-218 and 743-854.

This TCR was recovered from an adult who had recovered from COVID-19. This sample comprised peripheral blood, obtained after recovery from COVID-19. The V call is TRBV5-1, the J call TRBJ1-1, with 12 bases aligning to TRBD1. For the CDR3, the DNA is TGCGCCAGCAGTCCCGGGACAGGGGGCGCGGGCACTGAAGCTTTCTTT. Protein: CASSPGTGGAGTEAFF.